The clone carrying this TCR beta chain came up many times. Its specificity is not known. TCR beta CDR3 regions were amplified from RNA transcripts. First-round RT-PCR targeting the TCR CDR3 was performed with the HTBI primer set. MiXCR, applied by TCRdb to the multiplex PCR reads, yields one record per CDR3 protein. The table has about 520,000 distinct CDR3 sequences, around 20% seen once. These data belong to a study of T cells in Graves' hyperthyroidism and ophthalmopathy. General study findings and limits: Ophthalmopathy and stable hyperthyroidism were separated by a 13 V-J model. Ophthalmopathy was model-predicted a median about 7.1 months pre-onset.

When ophthalmopathy did not progress within 18 months, Graves' hyperthyroidism was considered stable. Per germline, CDR1 MGHRA and CDR2 YSYEKL. J lost 3 bases, V lost 4 bases, and 14 bases had no gene match. CDR3 length: 17 residues. The rearrangement links TRBV4-1 to TRBJ2-5; 7 bases are a match to TRBD1. What was sequenced was blood. The source of this sequence is a young man with Graves' hyperthyroidism. This CDR3 is CASSPRQGLRSKETQYF. DNA for the CDR3: TGCGCCAGCAGCCCCAGACAGGGCCTACGGAGTAAAGAGACCCAGTACTTC.